These 20 T cell receptor beta chains originate from one sample sequenced in a study of CD8 T cells in ankylosing spondylitis. In TCRdb, the 5' RACE reads were re-called with MiXCR into one record per CDR3 protein. This sample carries around 330,000 distinct CDR3 sequences, about 9.9% of them seen once, and the ten largest clones take roughly 9%. The material sequenced was blood, either unsorted or a sorted T cell fraction (not recorded which). The origin of the receptors is a female donor with ankylosing spondylitis or in good health (not recorded which).

This chain uses TRBV7-9 with TRBJ2-1; TRBD1 matches 9 bases. Germline lookup yields CDR1 SEHNR and CDR2 FQNEAQ (reference sequence). Unmatched junction bases numbered 9, after V lost 5 bases and J lost 7 bases. The CDR3 length is 15 residues. CDR3 coding DNA: TGTGCCAGCAGCCTCCCGGGACAGGGAAAGAATGAGCAGTTCTTC. As protein: CASSLPGQGKNEQFF.

In this sample, this clonotype turned up many times. The chain joins TRBV7-2 to TRBJ2-3; 7 positions agree with TRBD2. Germline values: CDR1 SGHTA, CDR2 FQGNSA. This CDR3 spans 16 amino acids. V was clipped by 4 bases and J by 2 bases; unmatched bases: 9. The CDR3 reads CASSYASGVLTDTQYF. The CDR3 DNA follows: TGTGCCAGCAGCTACGCTAGCGGAGTCCTCACAGATACGCAGTATTTT.

This clonotype has a count of ten or more. J is TRBJ2-3 and V is TRBV2; TRBD1 might be the D (5 bases). The germline V gene has CDR1 SNHLY and CDR2 FYNNEI. The CDR3 length is 11 residues. Between the trimmed V and J ends, which lost 11 bases and 4 bases, there was a span of 10 bases. CDR3 sequence (DNA): TGTGCCGGAGAGACAGCAGATACGCAGTATTTT. Amino acids: CAGETADTQYF.

The table lists this clonotype with many counts. V usage is TRBV27 and J usage is TRBJ1-5; D unresolved. V gave up 6 bases and J gave up 0 bases, with 15 bases separating them. The germline V gene encodes CDR1 MNHEY and CDR2 SMNVEV (reference sequence). This CDR3 has 16 amino acids. The CDR3 protein is CASRSNGLFSNQPQHF. The CDR3 DNA is TGTGCCAGCAGATCCAATGGACTGTTTAGCAATCAGCCCCAGCATTTT.

This clonotype has at least ten counts. The chain links TRBV6-5 to TRBJ1-2; D ambiguous. V was cut by 6 bases and J by 2 bases, with 4 bases left in between. CDR3 length equals 11 residues. CDR1 MNHEY and CDR2 SVGAGI come from the germline V gene. CDR3 DNA: TGTGCCAGCAGGAGCAACTATGGCTACACCTTC. Amino acids: CASRSNYGYTF.

This clonotype was seen more than once but under ten times. This chain uses TRBV28 with TRBJ1-1; a possible D gene is TRBD1 (5 bases). Germline values: CDR1 MDHEN, CDR2 SYDVKM. The CDR3 spans 14 residues. The V end was cut by 4 bases, the J end by 4 bases, with 13 bases between. CDR3 region: CASSSSGGITEAFF. The CDR3 bases are TGTGCCAGCAGTTCATCGGGGGGTATCACTGAAGCTTTCTTT.

The genes are TRBV15 and TRBJ2-2, with 11 nucleotides matching TRBD1. V was pared by 3 bases and J by 1 base, with 1 base of the junction left unmatched. The CDR3 is 16 amino acids. Germline CDR1 LNHNV, CDR2 YYDKDF (reference sequence). This CDR3 reads CATSRDRGLNTGELFF. CDR3 nucleotides: TGTGCCACCAGCAGGGACAGGGGGCTGAACACCGGGGAGCTGTTTTTT.

This chain joins TRBV10-3 and TRBJ2-3; TRBD2 matches 8 bases. V lost 5 bases to trimming and J lost 0 bases; unmatched junction nucleotides: 10. Germline CDR1 is ENHRY and CDR2 is SYGVKD. The CDR3 runs 17 residues. This CDR3 is CAISIIAGTLSTDTQYF. CDR3 nucleotides: TGTGCCATCAGTATTATAGCGGGAACGCTTAGCACAGATACGCAGTATTTT.

This chain joins TRBV11-2 and TRBJ1-6, with D perhaps matching TRBD1 (5 bases). Trimming removed 1 base from V and 1 base from J, with 17 bases in between. Germline CDR1 is SGHAT and CDR2 is FQNNGV. The CDR3 loop spans 19 amino acids. The CDR3 is CASSLGYKGVKSYNSPLHF. The DNA for the CDR3 is TGTGCCAGCAGCTTAGGGTACAAAGGGGTCAAATCCTATAATTCACCCCTCCACTTT.

This clonotype came up many times. The V gene is TRBV15, the J gene TRBJ2-1; TRBD2 aligns across 11 bases. Losses at the gene ends were 5 bases for V and 10 bases for J; bases not matched to a gene: 7. The CDR3 has 14 amino acids. Germline V lookup: CDR1 LNHNV, CDR2 YYDKDF (reference sequence). The CDR3 here is CATSVLLAGEEQFF. The CDR3 nucleotides are TGTGCCACCAGCGTACTACTAGCGGGAGAAGAGCAGTTCTTC.

This clonotype was recorded at least ten times. The V call is TRBV6-2 or TRBV6-3, the J call TRBJ2-3; D is unclear. Trimming removed 8 bases from V and 4 bases from J, with 7 bases in between. CDR1 and CDR2 (germline): MNHEY, SVGEGT. CDR3 length: 11 residues. The CDR3 DNA reads TGTGCCAGCCGGACGGCAGATACGCAGTATTTT. It is translated as CASRTADTQYF.

V is TRBV11-1 and J is TRBJ2-5; 9 positions match TRBD2. Germline V CDR1 and CDR2: SGHAT, FQDESV (reference sequence). This CDR3 comprises 18 residues. V trimming: 4 bases; J trimming: 2 bases; junction bases outside the gene matches: 14. In DNA form, the CDR3 reads TGTGCCAGCAGCTCGCAGGCCCCTGGGACTAGCAAACAAGAGACCCAGTACTTC. Translating it yields CASSSQAPGTSKQETQYF.

This clonotype was found many times. V and J are TRBV7-9 and TRBJ2-3, with D perhaps TRBD2 (6 bases). Germline CDR1 is SEHNR and CDR2 is FQNEAQ (reference sequence). The V end lost 5 bases, the J end lost 9 bases, and 15 bases lay between the germline ends. The CDR3 contains 13 residues. The CDR3 spells CASSVRDSQTQYF. The CDR3 DNA reads TGTGCCAGCAGCGTCCGGGACTCTCAGACGCAGTATTTT.

The chain uses TRBV20-1 and TRBJ2-2, with D perhaps matching TRBD1 (6 bases). The ends were cut back, 4 bases at V and 0 bases at J, with 12 bases in the middle. The CDR3 is made up of 15 amino acids. Germline assignment: CDR1 DFQATT and CDR2 SNEGSKA (reference sequence). Written as DNA, the CDR3 is TGCAGTGCTATTGGGGGCGGTCCGAACACCGGGGAGCTGTTTTTT. It translates to CSAIGGGPNTGELFF.

The table lists this clonotype with many counts. The chain links TRBV5-1 to TRBJ1-1; D may be TRBD1 (6 bases). The CDR3 consists of 15 residues. The germline V gene has CDR1 SGHRS and CDR2 YFSETQ. The V end lost 4 bases, the J end lost 5 bases, and 18 bases lay between the germline ends. CDR3 DNA: TGCGCCAGCAGCGCGGTACGGGGGGCCGGTACTGAAGCTTTCTTT. This encodes CASSAVRGAGTEAFF.

In its sample, this clonotype was seen a few times. The chain joins TRBV20-1 to TRBJ1-4; D gene ambiguous. Between the trimmed V and J ends, which lost 3 bases and 5 bases, there was a span of 13 bases. The CDR3 consists of 14 residues. CDR1 is DFQATT, CDR2 SNEGSKA, per germline (reference sequence). For the CDR3, the DNA is TGCAGTGCTAGCCCGGGAATTAAAAATGAAAAACTGTTTTTT. This sequence encodes CSASPGIKNEKLFF.

This clonotype was seen repeatedly, ten times or more. The V gene is TRBV29-1, the J gene TRBJ1-1; 7 bases line up with TRBD1. J gave up 0 bases and V 3 bases, and 1 base lay outside the gene matches. From germline, CDR1 is SQVTM and CDR2 ANQGSEA. The CDR3 consists of 13 residues. CDR3: CSVDGTVNTEAFF. In DNA form, the CDR3 reads TGCAGCGTTGATGGGACAGTGAACACTGAAGCTTTCTTT.

This clonotype was seen a handful of times. The gene calls are TRBV7-2 and TRBJ2-1, with 10 bases that match TRBD2. The V and J ends lost 3 bases and 3 bases, in that order; junction bases with no gene match: 5. The CDR3 length is 16 residues. Germline-derived CDR1 and CDR2 are SGHTA and FQGNSA. CDR3 sequence: CASSLGGLAVYNEQFF. The CDR3 DNA follows: TGTGCCAGCAGCTTGGGAGGACTAGCGGTCTACAATGAGCAGTTCTTC.

This clonotype was found many times. CDR3 protein: CASSLASIPNTEAFF. CDR3 in DNA: TGTGCCAGCAGCTTGGCCTCTATACCCAACACTGAAGCTTTCTTT. The chain couples TRBV5-5 to TRBJ1-1; D ambiguous. This CDR3 has 15 amino acids. The V end lost 0 bases, the J end lost 2 bases, and 11 bases lay between the germline ends. Germline CDR1 and CDR2: SGHKS and YYEKEE (reference sequence).

This clonotype was counted many times. The chain combines TRBV20-1 with TRBJ2-7; TRBD2 agrees at 15 bases. Germline V CDR1 and CDR2: DFQATT, SNEGSKA (reference sequence). The CDR3 extends over 15 amino acids. Unmatched junction bases numbered 0, after V lost 1 base and J lost 2 bases. The CDR3 region has the DNA TGCAGTGCTAGAGGGACTAGCGGGGGGGCCTACGAGCAGTACTTC. It specifies CSARGTSGGAYEQYF.